One and the same sample provided the 6 T cell receptor beta chains below, sequenced in a study of cytomegalovirus exposure and HLA in healthy donors. The study ran its PCR with 60 Vbeta and 13 Jbeta primers. TCRdb keeps only in-frame clones here, not all; method: immunoSEQ multiplex PCR. The sample has approximately 59,000 clones; 55% to 75% are singletons. Material for sequencing was PBMCs. The source of these receptors is a man aged 35 to 55 in good health and CMV-seropositive.

V usage is TRBV29-1 and J usage is TRBJ2-1; 8 bases fit TRBD2. This CDR3 is 15 amino acids long. Germline trimming cut 0 bases from V and 8 bases from J; bases unmatched to any gene: 9. The germline CDR1 and CDR2 sequences are SQVTM and ANQGSEA. The CDR3 bases are TGCAGCGTTGAAGATTACGGGAGGGCCCCCGATGAGCAGTTCTTC. This translates into CSVEDYGRAPDEQFF.

This clone was observed a few times. The chain employs TRBV6-4 and TRBJ2-3; TRBD2 matches 7 bases. This CDR3 is 14 amino acids long. Per the germline V gene, CDR1 is MRHNA and CDR2 is SNTAGT. V shed 6 bases, J shed 0 bases, and the junction held 3 bases outside the gene matches. This chain's CDR3 is CASRAGASTDTQYF. In nucleotides, the CDR3 is TGTGCCAGCAGGGCGGGAGCGAGCACAGATACGCAGTATTTT.

This chain uses TRBV30 with TRBJ2-7; the D gene is possibly TRBD2 (5 bases). Germline assignment: CDR1 GTSNPN and CDR2 SVGIG (reference sequence). The CDR3 consists of 12 residues. Trimming cost V 0 bases and J 7 bases, with 10 bases left between them. The DNA of the CDR3 is TGTGCCTGGAGTGTACCCCCGGGGGAGCAGTACTTC. Translating it yields CAWSVPPGEQYF. Supplemented by reference TRBV30 and TRBJ2-7, the full variable domain reads SQTIHQWPATLVQPVGSPLSLECTVEGTSNPNLYWYRQAAGRGLQLLFYSVGIGQISSEVPQNLSASRPQDRQFILSSKKLLLSDSGFYLCAWSVPPGEQYFGPGTRLTVT.

The chain links TRBV2 to TRBJ1-6; D is ambiguous. Germline values: CDR1 SNHLY, CDR2 FYNNEI. V lost 4 bases, J lost 0 bases, and 7 bases lay in between. The CDR3 consists of 15 residues. The CDR3 DNA reads as TGTGCCAGCAGTGGATTTAGCTCCTATAATTCACCCCTCCACTTT. Its protein is CASSGFSSYNSPLHF. Based on the CDR3 plus reference TRBV2 and TRBJ1-6, the full variable domain is EPEVTQTPSHQVTQMGQEVILRCVPISNHLYFYWYRQILGQKVEFLVSFYNNEISEKSEIFDDQFSVERPDGSNFTLKIRSTKLEDSAMYFCASSGFSSYNSPLHFGNGTRLTVT.

The chain recombines TRBV2 with TRBJ1-2; no clear D gene. Germline V CDR1 and CDR2: SNHLY, FYNNEI. V lost 6 bases, J lost 4 bases, and 12 bases lay in between. The CDR3 runs to 13 residues. The CDR3 protein is CASRVSLVYGYTF. The DNA for the CDR3 is TGTGCCAGCAGGGTCTCACTCGTCTATGGCTACACCTTC.

J is TRBJ1-2 and V is TRBV6-5; D possibly corresponds to TRBD1 (5 bases). Germline V gene data show CDR1 as MNHEY and CDR2 as SVGAGI. V lost 0 bases and J lost 2, with 7 bases in between. There are 14 residues in the CDR3. Here the CDR3 DNA reads TGTGCCAGCAGTTACTCGACAGAAAACTATGGCTACACCTTC. Translation: CASSYSTENYGYTF.